Each of the 17 T cell receptor beta chains below was sequenced from the same sample in a study of cytomegalovirus exposure and HLA in healthy donors. PCR was performed using 60 Vbeta and 13 Jbeta primers. The protocol was immunoSEQ multiplex PCR, while the TCRdb copy is restricted to in-frame clones and leaves out a portion. The sample includes approximately 150,000 clones, about 77% of them seen just once. The sequencing input was PBMCs. The source of these receptors is a middle-aged woman in good health and CMV-seropositive.

The gene calls are TRBV19 and TRBJ1-3, with a weak D call TRBD1 (6 bases). Germline V gene sequence: CDR1 LNHDA, CDR2 SQIVND (reference sequence). Trimming stripped 6 bases from V and 1 base from J, with 16 bases between. CDR3 length equals 16 residues. The CDR3 nucleotides read TGTGCCAGTAGCCCTCCAGGGGCATTGTCTGGAAACACCATATATTTT. Protein sequence: CASSPPGALSGNTIYF.

The chain recombines TRBV5-4 with TRBJ2-3; 11 bases line up with TRBD2. Germline V gives CDR1 SGHNT, CDR2 YYREEE (reference sequence). The length of the CDR3 is 16 residues. Trimming cost V 1 base and J 3 bases; bases outside gene matches: 4. CDR3 in amino acids: CASSLFVAGGTDTQYF. DNA of the CDR3: TGTGCCAGCAGCTTGTTCGTAGCGGGAGGGACAGATACGCAGTATTTT.

The V and J genes are TRBV11-2 and TRBJ2-7; no firm D call. Trimming took 3 bases from V and 2 from J, leaving 14 bases between them. This CDR3 contains 15 residues. Germline V lookup: CDR1 SGHAT, CDR2 FQNNGV. The CDR3 DNA is TGTGCCAGCAGCTTGCAAGGTCAGGCCACCTACGAGCAGTACTTC. It codes for CASSLQGQATYEQYF.

This rearrangement joins TRBV23-1 to TRBJ2-7; weak D call: TRBD1 (6 bases). TRBV23-1 is classed as an ORF, of uncertain function. CDR3 length: 14 amino acids. V was trimmed by 4 bases and J by 2 bases, leaving 12 bases between them. The CDR3 reads CASSRTVNPYEQYF. CDR3 DNA sequence: TGCGCCAGCAGTCGGACAGTTAATCCCTACGAGCAGTACTTC.

This chain joins TRBV9 and TRBJ1-2; D uncertain. Germline CDR1 SGDLS, CDR2 YYNGEE. The CDR3 consists of 14 residues. V lost 8 bases and J 8 bases, leaving 22 bases between the germline ends. The CDR3 bases are TGTGCCAGTTTCAAATTCGGGGTTTGGGAAGGCTACACCTTC. This sequence encodes CASFKFGVWEGYTF.

This sequence joins TRBV6-1 and TRBJ2-3; TRBD1 agrees at 8 bases. The V and J ends lost 4 bases and 3 bases, in that order; junction bases with no gene match: 15. CDR3 length: 18 residues. Germline V gives CDR1 MNHNS, CDR2 SASEGT. As DNA, the CDR3 is TGTGCCAGCAGTGCCCAAAAAACCCAGGGGGCGATTACAGATACGCAGTATTTT. Translating gives CASSAQKTQGAITDTQYF.

J is TRBJ1-3 and V is TRBV19; perhaps TRBD1 as D (6 bases). The V and J ends lost 3 bases and 0 bases respectively, with 12 bases between them. CDR1 is LNHDA, CDR2 SQIVND, per germline (reference sequence). The CDR3 has 16 residues. CDR3 amino acids: CASSIQGPASGNTIYF. The CDR3 DNA reads as TGTGCCAGTAGTATTCAGGGGCCGGCCTCTGGAAACACCATATATTTT. Looking up the rest from reference TRBV19 and TRBJ1-3 gives the full variable domain: DGGITQSPKYLFRKEGQNVTLSCEQNLNHDAMYWYRQDPGQGLRLIYYSQIVNDFQKGDIAEGYSVSREKKESFPLTVTSAQKNPTAFYLCASSIQGPASGNTIYFGEGSWLTVV.

The chain uses TRBV5-1 and TRBJ2-7; the match to TRBD2 covers 9 bases. Germline-derived CDR1 and CDR2 are SGHRS and YFSETQ. This CDR3 region has 15 residues. Trimming at V came to 0 bases and at J to 7 bases, leaving 8 bases not matched to a gene. CDR3 in amino acids: CASSLGAGGPEEQYF. CDR3 in DNA: TGCGCCAGCAGCTTGGGGGCGGGAGGGCCGGAAGAGCAGTACTTC.

V is TRBV30 and J is TRBJ2-1; D is possibly TRBD1 (6 bases). The germline gives CDR1 GTSNPN, CDR2 SVGIG (reference sequence). Trimming shortened V by 5 bases and J by 15 bases, and 23 bases separated the two germline ends. CDR3 size: 13 residues. CDR3 residues: CAWGRSGGDVMFF. The CDR3 bases are TGTGCCTGGGGCCGGAGTGGGGGCGATGTAATGTTCTTC.

The chain has TRBV19 and TRBJ1-1; TRBD1 agrees at 8 bases. Looked up from germline, CDR1 is LNHDA and CDR2 is SQIVND (reference sequence). The CDR3 length is 17 residues. Trimming took 7 bases from V and 4 from J; bases not matched to a gene: 17. The CDR3, as DNA: TGTGCCAGTAAACCCACTGGATCGACAGGGGTGTCCACTGAAGCTTTCTTT. It translates to CASKPTGSTGVSTEAFF.

This clone came up once. This sequence joins TRBV5-1 and TRBJ2-1; tentatively, D is TRBD1 (6 bases). Trimming left V 6 bases short and J 4 bases short, with 17 bases between. Germline assignment: CDR1 SGHRS and CDR2 YFSETQ. CDR3 length: 15 amino acids. The DNA of the CDR3 is TGCGCCAGCACCGACCGGGACAAGGATTACAATGAGCAGTTCTTC. Residues: CASTDRDKDYNEQFF.

The V gene is TRBV4-2, the J gene TRBJ1-1, with TRBD1 matching over 8 bases. V trimming: 4 bases; J trimming: 0 bases; junction bases outside the gene matches: 7. Germline V CDR1 and CDR2: LGHNA, YNFKEQ. The length of the CDR3 is 16 residues. The CDR3 protein is CASSPSTGALNTEAFF. The CDR3 DNA follows: TGTGCCAGCAGCCCGTCGACAGGGGCTCTGAACACTGAAGCTTTCTTT.

This clone appeared a few times. J is TRBJ1-3 and V is TRBV28; D is uncertain. The germline CDR1 and CDR2 sequences are MDHEN and SYDVKM. The CDR3 covers 15 residues. V lost 4 bases and J 0 bases, leaving 10 bases between the germline ends. In DNA, the CDR3 is TGTGCCAGCAGTTCGCGACTGACCTCTGGAAACACCATATATTTT. As protein: CASSSRLTSGNTIYF.

This chain uses TRBV6-8 with TRBJ1-2; D ambiguous. V lost 6 bases to trimming and J lost 4 bases, with 12 bases between them. This CDR3 comprises 13 residues. Germline V gene sequence: CDR1 MNHGY, CDR2 SAAAGT. CDR3 nucleotide sequence: TGTGCCAGCAGCCACCTCGAGATCTATGGCTACACCTTC. This translates into CASSHLEIYGYTF.

The chain uses TRBV4-3 and TRBJ1-4; perhaps TRBD1 as D (6 bases). Germline V gene data show CDR1 as LGHNA and CDR2 as YSLEER. The CDR3 is made up of 15 amino acids. The V end was cut by 1 base, the J end by 5 bases, with 11 bases between. The CDR3 DNA sequence: TGCGCCAGCAGCCAAGCGGACAGAGAGAATGAAAAACTGTTTTTT. It yields the protein CASSQADRENEKLFF.

The gene calls are TRBV4-1 and TRBJ2-2; the match to TRBD2 covers 8 bases. The germline CDR1 and CDR2 sequences are MGHRA and YSYEKL. CDR3 length: 22 residues. The junction had 29 bases not matched to a gene; V was cut back by 4 bases and J by 7 bases. CDR3 nucleotides: TGCGCCAGCAGCCCCTCTTCTGGGACGGAGGGTTTGGCGGGAGGCCATATCGGGGAGCTGTTTTTT. Its protein is CASSPSSGTEGLAGGHIGELFF.

For this clone: At the DNA level, this CDR3 is encoded by other sequences in the same sample as well. The rearrangement links TRBV7-2 to TRBJ1-6, with a weak D call TRBD1 (5 bases). The CDR3 runs to 15 residues. V was pared by 3 bases and J by 7 bases, with 13 bases between. Germline V gene lookup returns CDR1 SGHTA and CDR2 FQGNSA. CDR3 DNA sequence: TGTGCCAGCAGCTTGGGGACTGGGGTAAATTCACCCCTCCACTTT. Amino acids: CASSLGTGVNSPLHF.